This T cell receptor (beta chain) originates from a study of graft-versus-host responses after intestinal transplantation. The overall study: Recipients had transplants, and these were multivisceral, liver-intestinal, or isolated intestinal. Recipients uniformly received anti-thymocyte globulin induction, followed by tacrolimus and steroids for about 3 years.

The germline V and J ends were trimmed by 0 bases and 8 bases, with 14 bases remaining between them. The CDR3 loop spans 15 amino acids. Germline V lookup: CDR1 MGHRA, CDR2 YSYEKL. A word on this clone: As yet, its antigen is unknown.

Only in-frame clones appear in the TCRdb table, and some are missing; sequencing was by immunoSEQ multiplex PCR. The sample holds about 92,000 clones, 75% to 95% seen once. The study's findings and limits: When patients had graft-donor T cell macrochimerism, their allografts held high graft-versus-host to host-versus-graft clonal ratios. Recipient marrow held GvH clones, some first seen in ileum or blood.

The input for sequencing was unstimulated CD8+ T cells sorted from spleen or lymph node cells, taken before intestinal transplant. This sequence was found in a human donor who received an intestinal transplant. The chain employs TRBV4-1 and TRBJ2-1, with TRBD1 as a possible D gene (7 bases). The CDR3 nucleotides read TGCGCCAGCAGCCAAGATCAGGGGGGCGAGGATGAGCAGTTCTTC. This encodes CASSQDQGGEDEQFF.